What follows are 22 T cell receptor beta chains derived from one specimen sequenced in a study of T cell responses to AZD1222 COVID-19 vaccine (dated by TCRdb to the early 2020s). The library was built by means of the immunoSEQ multiplex PCR assay. TCRdb mirrors the immuneACCESS table, restricted to in-frame sequences. Some clones are absent from its copies; in checked studies, under half trace to an unresolved V gene, and the reason for the others is unknown. In this sample the table shows 150,000 to 200,000 clones, 90% of which occur a single time. Clones ranked in the top ten supply approximately 3% of the sample. This specimen's time point label, interpreted: baseline before first vaccination. The sequenced sample was peripheral blood, obtained on day 0 of AZD1222 vaccination. These receptors originate from an adult in good health.

V is TRBV5-5 and J is TRBJ2-7; the D is unclear. This CDR3 has 12 amino acids. Germline lookup yields CDR1 SGHKS and CDR2 YYEKEE (reference sequence). Trimming shortened V by 4 bases and J by 0 bases, and 5 bases separated the two germline ends. CDR3 DNA: TGTGCCAGCAGCGATAGCTCCTACGAGCAGTACTTC. Translated, it gives CASSDSSYEQYF.

This clone was recorded only once. The chain recombines TRBV30 with TRBJ2-7; 9 nucleotides line up with TRBD1. CDR1 GTSNPN and CDR2 SVGIG come from the germline V gene (reference sequence). The CDR3 contains 13 residues. J gave up 1 base and V 4 bases, and 2 bases lay outside the gene matches. Here the CDR3 DNA reads TGTGCCTGGAACAGGGGGCAGTCCTACGAGCAGTACTTC. This translates into CAWNRGQSYEQYF.

This chain joins TRBV7-8 and TRBJ2-2, with 9 nucleotides matching TRBD1. CDR3 length: 17 amino acids. Germline trimming cut 4 bases from V and 4 bases from J; bases unmatched to any gene: 10. The germline V gene encodes CDR1 SGHVS and CDR2 FQNEAQ. CDR3 in amino acids: CASSYNRDRARTGELFF. The CDR3 nucleotides are TGTGCCAGCAGCTATAACCGGGACAGGGCTCGCACCGGGGAGCTGTTTTTT.

This clone has a single count. The chain couples TRBV19 to TRBJ1-5, with D perhaps matching TRBD1 (5 bases). CDR3 length equals 16 residues. Trimming cost V 1 base and J 2 bases, with 12 bases left between them. Germline V gives CDR1 LNHDA, CDR2 SQIVND (reference sequence). The CDR3 loop reads CASSIAGTSGNQPQHF. The CDR3 DNA reads TGTGCCAGTAGTATAGCCGGGACGTCAGGCAATCAGCCCCAGCATTTT.

The CDR3 region has the DNA TGCGCCAGCAGCCAAGAGGGGGTACCGGGACAGACATCCTACGAGCAGTACTTC. Translating gives CASSQEGVPGQTSYEQYF. The genes are TRBV4-3 and TRBJ2-7; 7 bases are a match to TRBD1. CDR1 and CDR2 from the germline V gene are LGHNA and YSLEER. The ends lost 0 bases at V and 1 base at J; junction bases unmatched: 12. The length of the CDR3 is 18 residues.

The V and J genes are TRBV6-5 and TRBJ2-3, with TRBD2 matching over 9 bases. This CDR3 spans 14 amino acids. Trimming took 8 bases from V and 4 from J; bases not matched to a gene: 7. The germline V gene has CDR1 MNHEY and CDR2 SVGAGI. CDR3 protein: CASSLAGFADTQYF. CDR3 coding DNA: TGTGCCAGCTCCCTAGCGGGGTTTGCAGATACGCAGTATTTT.

The rearrangement links TRBV6-5 to TRBJ1-5; weak D call: TRBD1 (6 bases). Trimming took 6 bases from V and 2 from J, leaving 14 bases between them. The germline gives CDR1 MNHEY, CDR2 SVGAGI. This CDR3 contains 15 residues. The CDR3 bases are TGTGCCAGCAGAACAACAGGGTTTGGCAATCAGCCCCAGCATTTT. Translating it yields CASRTTGFGNQPQHF.

J is TRBJ2-5 and V is TRBV18; 9 nucleotides match TRBD1. The CDR3 runs to 13 residues. V was clipped by 5 bases and J by 5 bases; unmatched bases: 3. CDR1 KGHSH and CDR2 LQKENI come from the germline V gene. CDR3 residues: CASSGDRGETQYF. In DNA form, the CDR3 reads TGTGCCAGCTCAGGCGACAGGGGGGAGACCCAGTACTTC.

This chain links TRBV19 with TRBJ2-2; D is unresolved. With 4 bases removed from V and 0 bases from J, the gap between germline ends came to 6 bases. This CDR3 is built from 14 residues. The germline V gene has CDR1 LNHDA and CDR2 SQIVND (reference sequence). The CDR3 loop reads CASSTSANTGELFF. The DNA for the CDR3 is TGTGCCAGTAGTACGAGCGCGAACACCGGGGAGCTGTTTTTT.

V is TRBV5-1 and J is TRBJ2-2; no definite D call. V was shortened by 3 bases and J by 5 bases, with 17 bases between the two germline ends. In germline, CDR1 is SGHRS, CDR2 YFSETQ. The CDR3 totals 16 residues. The CDR3 bases are TGCGCCAGCAGCTGGACGGGCCCCCTGGGGACCGGGGAGCTGTTTTTT. Translated: CASSWTGPLGTGELFF.

This chain uses TRBV7-2 with TRBJ2-7; TRBD1 is a possible D gene (6 bases). Per germline, CDR1 SGHTA and CDR2 FQGNSA. The CDR3 consists of 14 residues. V was clipped by 5 bases and J by 3 bases, with 14 bases between them. The CDR3 DNA follows: TGTGCCAGCAGCGACAGGTCTGAGAACTACGAGCAGTACTTC. Encoded protein: CASSDRSENYEQYF.

The chain employs TRBV7-9 and TRBJ1-2, with D maybe TRBD1 (5 bases). The CDR3 consists of 14 residues. Trimming left V 5 bases short and J 2 bases short, with 12 bases between. Germline V gene sequence: CDR1 SEHNR, CDR2 FQNEAQ (reference sequence). DNA for the CDR3: TGTGCCAGCAGCCCTGGGGACGGCAACTATGGCTACACCTTC. This sequence encodes CASSPGDGNYGYTF.

The DNA for the CDR3 is TGTGCCAGCAGGGGACAGGGGGCGAGGACTGAAGCTTTCTTT. Translated: CASRGQGARTEAFF. The chain recombines TRBV6-5 with TRBJ1-1; 12 bases agree with TRBD1. The germline gives CDR1 MNHEY, CDR2 SVGAGI. The trim removed 6 bases at V and 5 bases at J, leaving 4 bases unmatched. The CDR3 loop spans 14 amino acids.

The count of this clone is one. V is TRBV10-3 and J is TRBJ1-1; TRBD1 matches 9 bases. Unmatched junction bases numbered 6, after V lost 8 bases and J lost 5 bases. CDR1 and CDR2 (germline): ENHRY, SYGVKD. There are 13 residues in the CDR3. The CDR3 is CAISDRGRTEAFF. CDR3 bases: TGTGCCATCTCGGACAGGGGAAGGACTGAAGCTTTCTTT.

The rearrangement joins TRBV19 to TRBJ2-1; no definite D call. Germline V gene sequence: CDR1 LNHDA, CDR2 SQIVND (reference sequence). The CDR3 covers 14 residues. V lost 5 bases and J lost 8, with 16 bases in between. CDR3 coding DNA: TGTGCCAGTAGTCCCTTAGGGTCTGGGGATGAGCAGTTCTTC. Its translation is CASSPLGSGDEQFF.

This clone was recorded once. This chain uses TRBV6-6 with TRBJ1-5; D unresolved. Trimming took off 0 bases at V and 2 bases at J, with 8 bases between the two ends. The CDR3 contains 15 residues. In germline, CDR1 is MNHNY, CDR2 SVGAGI (reference sequence). CDR3 sequence (DNA): TGTGCCAGCAGTTACTCGGACCCAGGCAATCAGCCCCAGCATTTT. It is translated as CASSYSDPGNQPQHF.

As for this clone: Germline is not matched at one junction end, which may reflect a read error. The J gene is TRBJ1-5, the V gene TRBV19, with 10 nucleotides matching TRBD1. The CDR3 has 15 amino acids. CDR1 and CDR2 from the germline V gene are LNHDA and SQIVND (reference sequence). The CDR3 DNA reads as TGTGCCAGTAAAGGGACAGGGGAGGGGAATCTGCCCCAGCATTTT. Translation: CASKGTGEGNLPQHF.

This sequence joins TRBV5-1 and TRBJ1-1; weak D call: TRBD1 (5 bases). V lost 0 bases to trimming and J lost 5 bases, with 14 bases between them. This CDR3 region has 15 residues. Germline V CDR1 and CDR2: SGHRS, YFSETQ. The CDR3: CASSLGGQGGTEAFF. DNA for the CDR3: TGCGCCAGCAGCTTGGGGGGTCAGGGAGGTACTGAAGCTTTCTTT.

The chain recombines TRBV24-1 with TRBJ2-1, with D possibly TRBD2 on 5 matching bases. V was clipped by 0 bases and J by 9 bases, with 17 bases between them. Germline-derived CDR1 and CDR2 are KGHDR and SFDVKD. The CDR3 is 16 residues long. CDR3 in amino acids: CATSDLLAGKGVEQFF. CDR3 DNA: TGTGCCACCAGTGATTTGCTAGCAGGTAAGGGCGTTGAGCAGTTCTTC.

The V gene is TRBV29-1, the J gene TRBJ2-7, with 13 bases that match TRBD2. The CDR3 is 14 amino acids. Germline CDR1 reads SQVTM; CDR2 reads ANQGSEA. V shed 7 bases, J shed 2 bases, and the junction held 5 bases outside the gene matches. In DNA form, the CDR3 reads TGCAGCGCTGGACTAGCGGGGGCCCCCTACGAGCAGTACTTC. This sequence encodes CSAGLAGAPYEQYF.

In this sample, this clone turned up once. V gene TRBV6-6 combines with J gene TRBJ1-2; no reliable D call. Trimming shortened V by 4 bases and J by 5 bases, and 11 bases separated the two germline ends. Germline CDR1 reads MNHNY; CDR2 reads SVGAGI (reference sequence). The length of the CDR3 is 13 residues. Here the CDR3 reads CASSSSSPYGYTF. In nucleotides, the CDR3 is TGTGCCAGCAGTTCCTCTTCCCCATATGGCTACACCTTC.

The J gene is TRBJ1-1, the V gene TRBV4-1; D gene uncertain. The CDR3 runs to 14 residues. Germline V gives CDR1 MGHRA, CDR2 YSYEKL. Trimming shortened V by 7 bases and J by 4 bases, and 16 bases separated the two germline ends. CDR3 coding DNA: TGCGCCAGCACTGTACGGGAAGAGGGCACTGAAGCTTTCTTT. Amino acids: CASTVREEGTEAFF.